Listed below are T cell receptor beta chains from one sample, sequenced in a study of response to subunit inactivated influenza vaccine. Using its own MiXCR run on the RT-PCR reads, TCRdb lists one record per CDR3 protein. Counted here are fewer than 550,000 distinct CDR3 sequences, over 25% occurring once; the ten biggest clones make up under 2.5%. The source material was CD4+ T cells sorted from PBMCs, sampled around 5 days after vaccination. All receptors derive from a man in his forties or fifties who received an inactivated influenza vaccine. Each CDR3 is given with its conserved first and last residue. A D gene is named only where the DNA matches it firmly. A clone size is listed for some rows: how often the clone was seen (once, few, many), or a class if it is expanded.

clone_size,d_call,v_call,cdr3_length,j_call,cdr3_nt,cdr3_aa
few,NA,TRBV5-1,15,TRBJ1-1,TGCGCCAGCAGCACCACCGCCGGACAGAACACTGAAGCTTTCTTT,CASSTTAGQNTEAFF
few,NA,TRBV20-1,13,TRBJ1-2,TGCAGTGCTACAGGGACGGGGGACGATGGCTACACCTTC,CSATGTGDDGYTF
NA,NA,TRBV20-1,14,TRBJ2-4,TGCAGTGTCCATACGGGGCTAGCCAAAAACATTCAGTACTTC,CSVHTGLAKNIQYF
few,NA,TRBV12-3/TRBV12-4,14,TRBJ2-7,TGTGCCAGCAGTTTAGGGGGGGACCTGGGAGAGCAGTACTTC,CASSLGGDLGEQYF
NA,NA,TRBV12-3/TRBV12-4,15,TRBJ2-7,TGTGCCAGCACCCCTAGTTACAGGAGTTCCTACGAGCAGTACTTC,CASTPSYRSSYEQYF
few,TRBD1,TRBV15,15,TRBJ1-1,TGTGCCACCAGCAGGCCGGGACAGGGGAGCACTGAAGCTTTCTTT,CATSRPGQGSTEAFF
NA,NA,TRBV4-1,16,TRBJ2-7,TGCGCCAGCAGCCAAGAATTTGCCAGTACTCTCTACGAGCAGTACTTC,CASSQEFASTLYEQYF
few,NA,TRBV7-2,16,TRBJ1-1,TGTGCCAGCAGTTCAGGGACGGGTCGGGGTGGCACTGAAGCTTTCTTT,CASSSGTGRGGTEAFF
many,TRBD1,TRBV24-1,16,TRBJ2-1,TGTGCCACCAGTGAGTATGTCCTGACAGGGGTTGATGAGCAGTTCTTC,CATSEYVLTGVDEQFF
many,TRBD1,TRBV12-3/TRBV12-4,13,TRBJ1-2,TGTGCCAGCAGTTGGACAGGAGGTCATGGCTACACCTTC,CASSWTGGHGYTF
few,NA,TRBV18,14,TRBJ2-4,TGTGCCAGCTCACCACCTCAGGGGTCAAACATTCAGTACTTC,CASSPPQGSNIQYF
few,NA,TRBV20-1,14,TRBJ2-5,TGCAGTGCTAGACCCCGGGACTACCAAGAGACCCAGTACTTC,CSARPRDYQETQYF
few,TRBD1,TRBV7-9,13,TRBJ2-3,TGTGCCAGCACGAGGACAGGGCCAGATACGCAGTATTTT,CASTRTGPDTQYF
NA,NA,TRBV20-1,13,TRBJ1-5,TGCAGTGCTATCCCCGGCGGTCGGCAGCCCCAGCATTTT,CSAIPGGRQPQHF
NA,TRBD1,TRBV6-1,14,TRBJ2-1,TGTGCCATCACGGGACAGGGGACTGTTGTGGGGCAGTTCTTC,CAITGQGTVVGQFF
few,NA,TRBV12-3/TRBV12-4,14,TRBJ1-4,TGTGCCAGCAGTTTGCGGGACTTTGGTGAAAAACTGTTTTTT,CASSLRDFGEKLFF
NA,NA,TRBV11-2,15,TRBJ1-2,TGTGCCAGCAGATCCGCTTCGGGGGCTAGCTATGGCTACACCTTC,CASRSASGASYGYTF
NA,TRBD2,TRBV10-2,16,TRBJ2-1,TGCGCCAGCAGAATTAGCGGGGGGGGAACCTACAATGAGCAGTTCTTC,CASRISGGGTYNEQFF
few,NA,TRBV29-1,10,TRBJ1-1,TGCAGCGTTCGGCGGGGTCGCGCTTTCTTT,CSVRRGRAFF
NA,NA,TRBV5-6,16,TRBJ2-2,TGTGCCAGCAGCCCCCGAATAGGCCTCAACACCGGGGAGCTGTTTTTT,CASSPRIGLNTGELFF
NA,TRBD1,TRBV28,16,TRBJ1-6,TGTGCCAGCAGTCCCGCACAGGGGGCGAAGAATTCACCCCTCCACTTT,CASSPAQGAKNSPLHF
NA,TRBD2,TRBV7-9,17,TRBJ2-1,TGTGCCAGCAGCTCAGGGACTAGCGGGATGATCTACAATGAGCAGTTCTTC,CASSSGTSGMIYNEQFF
NA,NA,TRBV5-1,15,TRBJ1-2,TGCGCCAGCAGCTTGGTGGCCTCGAGAGGCTATGGCTACACCTTC,CASSLVASRGYGYTF
few,TRBD1,TRBV4-3,17,TRBJ1-2,TGCGCCAGCAGCCAAGATTTGGGACAGGACGCTAACTATGGCTACACCTTC,CASSQDLGQDANYGYTF
few,NA,TRBV11-3,12,TRBJ2-3,TGTGCCAGCAGCATGCCGGGAGATACGCAGTATTTT,CASSMPGDTQYF
few,NA,TRBV12-3/TRBV12-4,14,TRBJ1-2,TGTGCCAGCAGTTTGGGCAGCCTGAGCTATGGCTACACCTTC,CASSLGSLSYGYTF
few,NA,TRBV10-3,12,TRBJ2-3,TGTGCCATCAGTTTGAACTATGATACGCAGTATTTT,CAISLNYDTQYF
few,TRBD1,TRBV10-3,14,TRBJ1-5,TGTGCCATCAGGGGACAGGGTAGCAATCAGCCCCAGCATTTT,CAIRGQGSNQPQHF
NA,NA,TRBV12-3/TRBV12-4,13,TRBJ2-1,TGTGCCAGCAGTTTTGCGAATAGGGGTGAGCAGTTCTTC,CASSFANRGEQFF
NA,NA,TRBV5-1,15,TRBJ2-5,TGCGCCAGCAGCTTAAGCGGACCGTACCAAGAGACCCAGTACTTC,CASSLSGPYQETQYF
few,NA,TRBV20-1,13,TRBJ2-5,TGCAGTGCTCCGCTCAGAGGCCGGGAGACCCAGTACTTC,CSAPLRGRETQYF
NA,TRBD2,TRBV6-5,17,TRBJ2-7,TGTGCCAGCAGTTACTCGAGCGCGGGGGGCGCCTCCTACGAGCAGTACTTC,CASSYSSAGGASYEQYF
many,TRBD1,TRBV20-1,14,TRBJ2-4,TGCAGTGCCTCTCAGGGGGCCGCCAAAAACATTCAGTACTTC,CSASQGAAKNIQYF
NA,NA,TRBV5-6,16,TRBJ2-2,TGTGCCAGCAGCTTGAGCCAGGTCGCGAACACCGGGGAGCTGTTTTTT,CASSLSQVANTGELFF
few,NA,TRBV7-8,16,TRBJ2-3,TGTGCCAGCAGCTTAGCGCTTGGGACGGGGGTCCACTCTCTGTATTTT,CASSLALGTGVHSLYF
NA,TRBD1,TRBV7-2,13,TRBJ2-7,TGTGCCAGCAGCCCGACAGGGTACTACGAGCAGTACTTC,CASSPTGYYEQYF
NA,NA,TRBV2,15,TRBJ2-3,TGTGCCAGCAGTGAAGCGGCTAGTCCTTCTGATACGCAGTATTTT,CASSEAASPSDTQYF
few,NA,TRBV14,14,TRBJ2-4,TGTGCCAGCAGCCAAGGCGGGACATTAAACATTCAGTACTTC,CASSQGGTLNIQYF
few,NA,TRBV5-1,15,TRBJ2-3,TGCGCCAGCAGCTTGGGACAGGCCCACACAGATACGCAGTATTTT,CASSLGQAHTDTQYF
few,TRBD2,TRBV27,14,TRBJ2-1,TGTGCCACGCAGCGGGGGCTGGGACACAATGAGCAGTTCTTC,CATQRGLGHNEQFF
many,NA,TRBV29-1,14,TRBJ1-1,TGCAGCTCCCGCCTACAGGGTCGGGAGACTGAAGCTTTCTTT,CSSRLQGRETEAFF
NA,NA,TRBV7-2,16,TRBJ2-5,TGTGCCAGCAGCTTAGCGGGGGGGCTTTTCCAAGAGACCCAGTACTTC,CASSLAGGLFQETQYF
NA,NA,TRBV7-9,13,TRBJ2-2,TGTGCCAGCAGCTTAGAGCTTGGCGGGGAGCTGTTTTTT,CASSLELGGELFF
many,TRBD2,TRBV20-1,13,TRBJ2-7,TGCAGTGCTAAGGGACTAGCGGACTACGAGCAGTACTTC,CSAKGLADYEQYF
NA,NA,TRBV19,13,TRBJ2-3,TGTGCCACCGCGCGGAGACGCACAGATACGCAGTATTTT,CATARRRTDTQYF
NA,TRBD1,TRBV20-1,15,TRBJ2-5,TGCAGTGCTAGAGACGGACAGGGGCGGCGGGAGACCCAGTACTTC,CSARDGQGRRETQYF
NA,NA,TRBV4-1,14,TRBJ1-2,TGCGCCAGCAGCCGCCCAGGGACCCACTATGGCTACACCTTC,CASSRPGTHYGYTF
NA,TRBD2,TRBV19,14,TRBJ2-2,TGTGCCAGTAGGGGAGGGACGAACACCGGGGAGCTGTTTTTT,CASRGGTNTGELFF
NA,TRBD1,TRBV19,16,TRBJ1-6,TGTGCCAGTAGTACCATGACAGGGACCATTGGTTCACCCCTCCACTTT,CASSTMTGTIGSPLHF
few,TRBD2,TRBV12-3/TRBV12-4,15,TRBJ2-5,TGTGCCAGCAGTGTGGGACTAGGAGTTCGAGAGACCCAGTACTTC,CASSVGLGVRETQYF
NA,TRBD2,TRBV6-1,17,TRBJ2-6,TGTGCCAGCAGTGAATTAGCGGGCATCTCTGGGGCCAACGTCCTGACTTTC,CASSELAGISGANVLTF
NA,NA,TRBV28,17,TRBJ2-6,TGTGCCAGCAGTTTAGTTCAGGGAAACCCTGGGGCCAACGTCCTGACTTTC,CASSLVQGNPGANVLTF
few,NA,TRBV11-3,14,TRBJ2-3,TGTGCCAGCAGCTTAGACCGATTCACAGATACGCAGTATTTT,CASSLDRFTDTQYF
NA,TRBD2,TRBV5-1,18,TRBJ2-6,TGCGCCAGCAGCTTCCGGGGGGGCCAAGTCTCTGGGGCCAACGTCCTGACTTTC,CASSFRGGQVSGANVLTF
NA,NA,TRBV20-1,13,TRBJ2-2,TGCAGTGCTAGAGGCAGGGACACCGGGGAGCTGTTTTTT,CSARGRDTGELFF